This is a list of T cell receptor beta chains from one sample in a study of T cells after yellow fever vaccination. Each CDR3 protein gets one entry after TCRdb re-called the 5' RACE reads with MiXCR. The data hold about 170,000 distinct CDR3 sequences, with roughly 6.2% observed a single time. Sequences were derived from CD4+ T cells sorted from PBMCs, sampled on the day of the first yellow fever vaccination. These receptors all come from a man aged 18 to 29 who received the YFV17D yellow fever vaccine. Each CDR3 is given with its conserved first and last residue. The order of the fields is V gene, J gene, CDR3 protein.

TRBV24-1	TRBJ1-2	CATSDFYYGYTF
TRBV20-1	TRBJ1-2	CSAPALIYGYTF
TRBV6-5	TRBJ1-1	CASSYLNLNTEAFF
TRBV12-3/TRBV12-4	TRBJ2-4	CASSFSAGGAKNIQYF
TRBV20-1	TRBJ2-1	CSARQGTSYNEQFF
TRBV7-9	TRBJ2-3	CASSLLAGAHTDTQYF
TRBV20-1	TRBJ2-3	CSARDYGDTQYF
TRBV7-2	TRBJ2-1	CASRGYNEQFF
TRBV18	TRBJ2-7	CASTRDRDYEQYF
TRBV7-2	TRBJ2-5	CASSRPGETQYF
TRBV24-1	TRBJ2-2	CATGTSGGTGELFF
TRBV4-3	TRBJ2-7	CASSQVSGSYEQYF